This T cell receptor beta chain was documented in a study of blood T cell repertoires in COVID-19. Study details: Samples representing acute and convalescent COVID-19 were sourced from the United States, Italy and Spain. T cells, B-cell-depleted T cells, or PBMCs supplied cDNA or gDNA.

Between the trimmed V and J ends, which lost 5 bases and 6 bases, there was a span of 10 bases. Germline V gene lookup returns CDR1 KGHSH and CDR2 LQKENI. The CDR3 extends over 13 amino acids. In the authors' methods: Amplified reference gene primers provided the basis for estimating nucleated cell counts. Profiling relied on immunoSEQ multiplex PCR, and the TCRdb table lists in-frame clones only, not all of them. The DNA gave D and trimming, while V, J and clone size come from that table. This repertoire shows approximately 240,000 clones, roughly 80% found once; its top ten account for 4.9%. V and J are TRBV18 and TRBJ2-2; TRBD2 is a possible D gene (5 bases). What was sequenced was peripheral blood. This TCR derives from a woman aged 80 or older with active or convalescent COVID-19. Written as DNA, the CDR3 is TGTGCCAGCTCAACTAGGGAGCCCGGGGAGCTGTTTTTT. Amino acid sequence: CASSTREPGELFF.